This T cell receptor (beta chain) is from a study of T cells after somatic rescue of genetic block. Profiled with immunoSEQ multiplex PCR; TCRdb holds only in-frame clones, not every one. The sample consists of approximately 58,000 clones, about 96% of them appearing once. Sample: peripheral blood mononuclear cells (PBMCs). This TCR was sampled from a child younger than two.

The CDR3 nucleotides are TGCGCCAGCAGCCAAGATTGGAATCAGCCCCAGCATTTT. This encodes CASSQDWNQPQHF. J is TRBJ1-5 and V is TRBV4-1; D not certain. With 0 bases removed from V and 4 bases from J, the gap between germline ends came to 4 bases. This CDR3 is 13 amino acids long. Germline V gives CDR1 MGHRA, CDR2 YSYEKL.